A selection of T cell receptor beta chains follows, all from one sample in a study of sequential checkpoint blockade in melanoma. Libraries were prepared by immunoSEQ multiplex PCR; TCRdb keeps only in-frame clonotypes and omits some of them. The sample records about 37,000 clones, roughly 32% being singletons. Sequencing was performed on tumor tissue (inferred from file names), taken from a patient given nivolumab and ipilimumab in sequence. The source of these receptors is a human donor with melanoma. CDR3s include the opening cysteine and the closing phenylalanine or tryptophan. D genes are given only for firm matches. Part of the rows lack a size; the others show once, few, many or a class for expanded clones.

CASSFREPTDTQYF,TRBJ2-3,TRBV12-2,.,many
CATSPPEQMLYGYTF,TRBJ1-2,TRBV15,.,.
CASSERGGAIADTQYF,TRBJ2-3,TRBV25-1,.,.
CASRDSSNYGYTF,TRBJ1-2,TRBV28,TRBD1,.
CAWSVLGTANEKLFF,TRBJ1-4,TRBV30,.,.
CASTLSQETQYF,TRBJ2-5,TRBV18,.,.
CASSSAGTKNIQYF,TRBJ2-4,TRBV11-3,.,.
CASSVGTSGALDTQYF,TRBJ2-3,TRBV9,TRBD2,.
CASSPRPGAAEAFF,TRBJ1-1,TRBV10-2,.,.
CASSLSGFSEAFF,TRBJ1-1,TRBV7-8,.,.
CASSLERTSGGTYNEQFF,TRBJ2-1,TRBV5-1,TRBD2,.
CAWSQGHVGDTQYF,TRBJ2-3,TRBV30,.,.
CASSAQGTSAYEQYF,TRBJ2-7,TRBV19,.,.
CASSMGRGRAAFF,TRBJ1-1,TRBV19,TRBD1,.
CASSPVQGTSYEQYF,TRBJ2-7,TRBV18,.,.
CASSLRGGDNYGYTF,TRBJ1-2,TRBV7-6,.,few
CASSYDGGGYNSPLHF,TRBJ1-6,TRBV6-8,.,.
CASAPGSSYGEQYF,TRBJ2-7,TRBV18,.,.
CASSDLSDTRYNEQFF,TRBJ2-1,TRBV6-8,.,few
CASSSTETSPYEQYF,TRBJ2-7,TRBV25-1,.,once
CASSINDEQFF,TRBJ2-1,TRBV19,.,few
CASSYSNSGRGGSPLHF,TRBJ1-6,TRBV6-8,.,few
CASSPSTGTLAFF,TRBJ1-1,TRBV18,.,few
CASSYSRGYEQYF,TRBJ2-7,TRBV6-8,.,.
CASSQVGGQNVYGYTF,TRBJ1-2,TRBV4-1,TRBD1,.